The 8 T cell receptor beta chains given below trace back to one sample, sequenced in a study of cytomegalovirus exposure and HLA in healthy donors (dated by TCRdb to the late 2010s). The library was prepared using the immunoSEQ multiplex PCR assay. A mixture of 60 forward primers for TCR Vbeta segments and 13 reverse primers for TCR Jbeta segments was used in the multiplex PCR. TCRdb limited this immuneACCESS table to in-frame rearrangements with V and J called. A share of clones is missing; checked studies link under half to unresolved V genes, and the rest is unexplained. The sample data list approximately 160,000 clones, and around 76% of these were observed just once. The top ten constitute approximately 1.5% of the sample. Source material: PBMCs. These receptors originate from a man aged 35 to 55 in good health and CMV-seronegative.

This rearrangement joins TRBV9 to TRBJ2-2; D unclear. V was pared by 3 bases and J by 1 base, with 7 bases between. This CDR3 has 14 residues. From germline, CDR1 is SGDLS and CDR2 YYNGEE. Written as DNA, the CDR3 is TGTGCCAGCAGCGGAGTTTTGAACACCGGGGAGCTGTTTTTT. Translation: CASSGVLNTGELFF.

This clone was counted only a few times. CDR3 DNA sequence: TGTGCCAGCAGCTCGGGGGTCCTAGAGACCCAGTACTTC. It specifies CASSSGVLETQYF. The chain has TRBV7-9 and TRBJ2-5; the D gene is possibly TRBD2 (6 bases). V lost 4 bases to trimming and J lost 4 bases, with 10 bases between them. The CDR3 has 13 residues. The V gene's germline CDR1 is SEHNR and CDR2 FQNEAQ (reference sequence).

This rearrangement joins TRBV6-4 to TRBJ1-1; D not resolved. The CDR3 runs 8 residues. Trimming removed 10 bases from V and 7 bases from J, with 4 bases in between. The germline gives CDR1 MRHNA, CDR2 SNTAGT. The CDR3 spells CANGEAFF. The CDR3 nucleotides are TGTGCCAACGGTGAAGCTTTCTTT.

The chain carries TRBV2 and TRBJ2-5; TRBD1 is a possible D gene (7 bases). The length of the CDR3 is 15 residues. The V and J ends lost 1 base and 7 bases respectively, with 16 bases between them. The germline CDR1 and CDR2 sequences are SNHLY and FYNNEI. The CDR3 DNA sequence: TGTGCCAGCAGTGAAGAGGCGAGACAGGGAGGGACCCAGTACTTC. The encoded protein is CASSEEARQGGTQYF.

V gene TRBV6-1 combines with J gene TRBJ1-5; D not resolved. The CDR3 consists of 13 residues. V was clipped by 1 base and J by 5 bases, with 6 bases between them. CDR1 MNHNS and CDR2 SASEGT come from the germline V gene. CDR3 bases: TGTGCCAGCAGTGAAGAACGGGATCAGCCCCAGCATTTT. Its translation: CASSEERDQPQHF.

Written as DNA, the CDR3 is TGTGCCAGCAGCTTAAATGACAGCCGGAACACTGAAGCTTTCTTT. As protein: CASSLNDSRNTEAFF. This chain links TRBV7-3 with TRBJ1-1; weak D call: TRBD1 (5 bases). In germline, CDR1 is SGHTA, CDR2 FQGTGA. Deletions cut 1 base from V and 1 base from J, with 10 bases between. The CDR3 length is 15 residues.

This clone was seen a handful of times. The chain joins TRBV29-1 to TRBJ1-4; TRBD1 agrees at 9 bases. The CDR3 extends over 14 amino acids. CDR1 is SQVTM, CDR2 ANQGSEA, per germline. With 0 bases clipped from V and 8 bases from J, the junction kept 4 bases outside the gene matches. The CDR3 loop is CSVEDRDREEKLFF. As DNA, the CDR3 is TGCAGCGTTGAAGACCGGGACAGGGAAGAAAAACTGTTTTTT.

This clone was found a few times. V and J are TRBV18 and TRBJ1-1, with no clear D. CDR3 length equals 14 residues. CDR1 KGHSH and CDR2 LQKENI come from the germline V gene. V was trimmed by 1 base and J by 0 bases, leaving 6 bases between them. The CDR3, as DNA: TGTGCCAGCTCACCACTACACCTGAACACTGAAGCTTTCTTT. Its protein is CASSPLHLNTEAFF.